These 10 T cell receptor beta chains were all obtained from the same sample, sequenced in a study of cytomegalovirus exposure and HLA in healthy donors. Assay: immunoSEQ multiplex PCR; the TCRdb copy retains only in-frame clones and omits some. The sample lists roughly 86,000 clones, almost 97% seen once, with roughly 1.6% in the top ten. Sequencing input: PBMCs. Every receptor here comes from a man between 18 and 29 years old in good health and CMV-seropositive.

The chain uses TRBV28 and TRBJ1-1, with D perhaps TRBD1 (5 bases). Germline V gene data show CDR1 as MDHEN and CDR2 as SYDVKM. The CDR3 spans 15 residues. Trimming pared 3 bases from V and 3 bases from J, leaving 14 bases between. Here the CDR3 reads CASSFVPGWYTEAFF. CDR3 in DNA: TGTGCCAGCAGTTTTGTCCCAGGGTGGTACACTGAAGCTTTCTTT. The whole variable domain, remainder taken from reference TRBV28 and TRBJ1-1, is DVKVTQSSRYLVKRTGEKVFLECVQDMDHENMFWYRQDPGLGLRLIYFSYDVKMKEKGDIPEGYSVSREKKERFSLILESASTNQTSMYLCASSFVPGWYTEAFFGQGTRLTVV.

Written as DNA, the CDR3 is TGTGCCAGCAGCCCCCCCGTGGCCAATCAGCCCCAGCATTTT. This codes for CASSPPVANQPQHF. The V call is TRBV7-9, the J call TRBJ1-5; D remains unclear. The length of the CDR3 is 14 residues. With 5 bases removed from V and 3 bases from J, the gap between germline ends came to 11 bases. CDR1 and CDR2 (germline): SEHNR, FQNEAQ (reference sequence).

As for this clone: This CDR3 is also generated by other DNA sequences in the sample. The chain has TRBV6-1 and TRBJ2-1; D might be TRBD2 (5 bases). The V end lost 0 bases, the J end lost 4 bases, and 16 bases lay between the germline ends. Per germline, CDR1 MNHNS and CDR2 SASEGT. The CDR3 has 17 amino acids. Here the CDR3 DNA reads TGTGCCAGCAGTGAAGCGGTGGCGGGTCGACTTTACAATGAGCAGTTCTTC. Translating it yields CASSEAVAGRLYNEQFF.

This CDR3 reads CASSDFPGNEKLFF. CDR3 in DNA: TGTGCCAGTAGCGACTTCCCAGGGAATGAAAAACTGTTTTTT. This sequence joins TRBV19 and TRBJ1-4, with a possible D match to TRBD1 (5 bases). This CDR3 is 14 amino acids long. The germline V gene encodes CDR1 LNHDA and CDR2 SQIVND (reference sequence). The V end was cut by 6 bases, the J end by 5 bases, with 13 bases between.

This chain joins TRBV30 and TRBJ1-5, with 7 bases lining up with TRBD1. Trimming at V came to 2 bases and at J to 0 bases, leaving 4 bases not matched to a gene. The CDR3 length is 15 residues. Per the germline V gene, CDR1 is GTSNPN and CDR2 is SVGIG (reference sequence). In DNA, the CDR3 is TGTGCCTGGAGTTCGGGACAGTATAGCAATCAGCCCCAGCATTTT. This translates into CAWSSGQYSNQPQHF.

The V and J genes are TRBV6-4 and TRBJ2-1; 7 positions match TRBD2. The V gene end was trimmed by 6 bases and the J gene end by 6 bases; junction bases not matched to a gene: 11. CDR1 is MRHNA and CDR2 is SNTAGT in the germline V gene. The CDR3 extends over 15 amino acids. CDR3 loop: CASSPEGGSSNEQFF. The CDR3 region has the DNA TGTGCCAGCAGCCCCGAGGGCGGGAGCTCCAATGAGCAGTTCTTC.

The genes are TRBV4-1 and TRBJ2-1; D remains unclear. The V gene lost 5 bases and the J gene lost 5 bases, with 16 bases spanning the gap. The CDR3 is 15 amino acids. CDR1 is MGHRA, CDR2 YSYEKL, per germline. CDR3 DNA: TGCGCCAGCAGCGGCAACAGAAATATGAACAATGAGCAGTTCTTC. This translates into CASSGNRNMNNEQFF.

The chain is built from TRBV5-1 and TRBJ2-1, with a tentative D call TRBD2 (6 bases). Between the trimmed V and J ends, which lost 4 bases and 4 bases, there was a span of 15 bases. Germline CDR1 reads SGHRS; CDR2 reads YFSETQ. The CDR3 covers 15 residues. CDR3 sequence (DNA): TGCGCCAGCAGCCGGGAGAAAGCAGGGTACAATGAGCAGTTCTTC. Translation: CASSREKAGYNEQFF.

CDR3 region: CSAVTGFNEKLFF. In nucleotides, the CDR3 is TGCAGCGCCGTGACAGGGTTTAATGAAAAACTGTTTTTT. The J gene is TRBJ1-4, the V gene TRBV29-1, with 7 bases that match TRBD1. The trim removed 7 bases at V and 4 bases at J, leaving 6 bases unmatched. The CDR3 totals 13 residues. Germline V gene data show CDR1 as SQVTM and CDR2 as ANQGSEA.

The genes are TRBV5-1 and TRBJ1-4; D is possibly TRBD1 (6 bases). Trimming left V 2 bases short and J 3 bases short, with 17 bases between. The CDR3 is 17 residues long. Germline V CDR1 and CDR2: SGHRS, YFSETQ. The CDR3 DNA reads TGCGCCAGCAGCTTCACAGGGAGTTTAGGGGCTAATGAAAAACTGTTTTTT. As protein: CASSFTGSLGANEKLFF.